This is a list of T cell receptor beta chains from one sample in a study of CD8 T cells in ankylosing spondylitis. MiXCR, applied by TCRdb to the 5' RACE reads, yields one record per CDR3 protein. This table holds some 37,000 distinct CDR3 sequences, roughly 13% found once. The source material was synovial fluid, either unsorted or a sorted T cell fraction (not recorded which). Receptor source: a male donor with ankylosing spondylitis. The CDR3 runs from the conserved cysteine through the conserved F or W. The D gene is left open where the match is weak. Rows may omit the clone size; those that give it use once, few, many or a size class.

j_call: TRBJ2-4
d_call: TRBD1
clone_size: few
v_call: TRBV10-3
cdr3_aa: CAISETDRGRFLAKNIQYF
cdr3_nt: TGTGCCATCAGTGAGACGGACAGGGGTCGGTTCCTAGCCAAAAACATTCAGTACTTC

j_call: TRBJ2-1
d_call: TRBD2
clone_size: many
v_call: TRBV29-1
cdr3_aa: CSGEGLAHEQFF
cdr3_nt: TGCAGCGGGGAGGGACTAGCCCACGAGCAGTTCTTC

j_call: TRBJ2-5
d_call: TRBD2
clone_size: NA
v_call: TRBV20-1
cdr3_aa: CRDTSGGPVETQHF
cdr3_nt: TGCAGGGACACTAGCGGGGGACCGGTGGAGACCCAGCACTTC

j_call: TRBJ1-6
d_call: NA
clone_size: few
v_call: TRBV10-3
cdr3_aa: CAISGTDHNSPLHF
cdr3_nt: TGTGCCATCAGTGGGACAGATCATAATTCACCCCTCCACTTT

j_call: TRBJ2-1
d_call: TRBD1
clone_size: few
v_call: TRBV5-1
cdr3_aa: CASRRDRGLNEQFF
cdr3_nt: TGCGCCAGCAGGCGGGACAGGGGGCTGAATGAGCAGTTCTTC

j_call: TRBJ2-2
d_call: TRBD2
clone_size: few
v_call: TRBV10-3
cdr3_aa: CAISESSVAGGTGELFF
cdr3_nt: TGTGCCATCAGTGAGTCCTCGGTAGCGGGCGGCACCGGGGAGCTGTTTTTT

j_call: TRBJ2-5
d_call: NA
clone_size: few
v_call: TRBV18
cdr3_aa: CASSPRRETQYF
cdr3_nt: TGTGCCAGCTCACCACGGCGAGAGACCCAGTACTTC

j_call: TRBJ2-7
d_call: NA
clone_size: many
v_call: TRBV29-1
cdr3_aa: CSVVSGGPYEQYF
cdr3_nt: TGCAGCGTTGTGAGTGGCGGACCCTACGAGCAGTACTTC

j_call: TRBJ2-1
d_call: NA
clone_size: many
v_call: TRBV19
cdr3_aa: CASIGTSYNEQFF
cdr3_nt: TGTGCCAGTATTGGGACCTCCTACAATGAGCAGTTCTTC

j_call: TRBJ2-7
d_call: NA
clone_size: few
v_call: TRBV7-9
cdr3_aa: CASSADTSSYEQYF
cdr3_nt: TGTGCCAGCAGCGCGGACACAAGCTCCTACGAGCAGTACTTC

j_call: TRBJ2-1
d_call: TRBD1
clone_size: few
v_call: TRBV11-2
cdr3_aa: CASSWSRDSLHEQFF
cdr3_nt: TGTGCCAGCAGCTGGAGCCGGGACAGTTTACATGAGCAGTTCTTC

j_call: TRBJ1-2
d_call: NA
clone_size: once
v_call: TRBV18
cdr3_aa: CASSLLPPYREDNYGYTF
cdr3_nt: TGTGCCAGCTCCCTCCTCCCTCCCTACAGGGAAGATAACTATGGCTACACCTTC

j_call: TRBJ2-1
d_call: NA
clone_size: few
v_call: TRBV2
cdr3_aa: CASFGGNEQFF
cdr3_nt: TGTGCCAGCTTTGGCGGAAATGAGCAGTTCTTC

j_call: TRBJ2-1
d_call: NA
clone_size: many
v_call: TRBV7-7
cdr3_aa: CASSPGTSYNEQFF
cdr3_nt: TGTGCTAGCAGCCCGGGGACTTCCTACAATGAGCAGTTCTTC

j_call: TRBJ1-1
d_call: NA
clone_size: NA
v_call: TRBV28
cdr3_aa: CASSGWGTLNTEAFF
cdr3_nt: TGTGCCAGCAGTGGGTGGGGAACATTGAACACTGAAGCTTTCTTT

j_call: TRBJ2-7
d_call: NA
clone_size: medium-sized
v_call: TRBV20-1
cdr3_aa: CSALAESTYEQYF
cdr3_nt: TGCAGTGCCCTTGCCGAGAGCACATACGAGCAGTACTTC

j_call: TRBJ1-1
d_call: TRBD1
clone_size: NA
v_call: TRBV12-3/TRBV12-4
cdr3_aa: CASSLDRSELNTEAFF
cdr3_nt: TGTGCCAGCAGTTTGGACAGGTCGGAGTTGAACACTGAAGCTTTCTTT

j_call: TRBJ1-2
d_call: NA
clone_size: many
v_call: TRBV6-2/TRBV6-3
cdr3_aa: CASSYAPGTGYTF
cdr3_nt: TGTGCCAGCAGTTACGCCCCCGGAACGGGCTACACCTTC

j_call: TRBJ1-6
d_call: NA
clone_size: many
v_call: TRBV12-3/TRBV12-4
cdr3_aa: CASSLSPQSPLHF
cdr3_nt: TGTGCCAGCAGTTTATCCCCACAATCACCCCTCCACTTT

j_call: TRBJ2-4
d_call: NA
clone_size: NA
v_call: TRBV7-9
cdr3_aa: CASSLTPSPLAKNIQYF
cdr3_nt: TGTGCCAGCAGCTTAACCCCCTCCCCCCTAGCCAAAAACATTCAGTACTTC

j_call: TRBJ2-3
d_call: TRBD2
clone_size: few
v_call: TRBV7-9
cdr3_aa: CASSRTPGLVADTQYF
cdr3_nt: TGTGCCAGCAGCCGAACCCCGGGACTAGTCGCAGATACGCAGTATTTT

j_call: TRBJ1-5
d_call: NA
clone_size: many
v_call: TRBV6-2/TRBV6-3
cdr3_aa: CASSYSGGKGPQHF
cdr3_nt: TGTGCCAGCAGTTACTCTGGTGGGAAGGGGCCCCAGCATTTT